These 9 T cell receptor beta chains were all obtained from the same sample, sequenced in a study of memory CD4+ T cells and cytomegalovirus serostatus. The repertoire was sequenced with immunoSEQ multiplex PCR; TCRdb's copy has only in-frame clones and lacks some. The data hold over 45,000 clones, with 82% observed a single time. Single viable CD3+CD4+CD8-CD45RO+ cells were sorted as the memory CD4+ T cells. Material for sequencing was memory CD4+ T cells from blood. All receptors derive from an adult in good health and CMV-seronegative.

This chain connects TRBV28 to TRBJ1-1; TRBD1 might be the D (5 bases). Germline V CDR1 and CDR2: MDHEN, SYDVKM. V was pared by 7 bases and J by 7 bases, with 19 bases between. The CDR3 sequence is 14 residues long. The CDR3 loop reads CASIAVRAAGEAFF. The CDR3 DNA follows: TGTGCCAGCATCGCAGTCAGGGCGGCGGGTGAAGCTTTCTTT.

This sequence joins TRBV19 and TRBJ1-5; no clear D gene. Germline assignment: CDR1 LNHDA and CDR2 SQIVND (reference sequence). The CDR3 extends over 14 amino acids. V lost 3 bases and J 3 bases, leaving 9 bases between the germline ends. The CDR3 protein is CASSISAYNQPQHF. CDR3 coding DNA: TGTGCCAGTAGTATTTCGGCATACAATCAGCCCCAGCATTTT.

The chain combines TRBV6-5 with TRBJ1-5, with a weak D call TRBD1 (5 bases). Germline V CDR1 and CDR2: MNHEY, SVGAGI. This CDR3 comprises 15 residues. V was shortened by 3 bases and J by 0 bases, with 9 bases between the two germline ends. This CDR3 reads CASSYQGNSNQPQHF. CDR3 DNA sequence: TGTGCCAGCAGTTATCAGGGAAATAGCAATCAGCCCCAGCATTTT.

The chain couples TRBV5-1 to TRBJ2-3; D not resolved. The CDR3 has 15 amino acids. The germline V gene encodes CDR1 SGHRS and CDR2 YFSETQ. V dropped 0 bases and J dropped 2 bases, with 10 bases sitting between them. This chain's CDR3 is CASSLGLTHTDTQYF. As DNA, the CDR3 is TGCGCCAGCAGCTTGGGGTTAACACACACAGATACGCAGTATTTT.

The CDR3: CASALGANQPQHF. For the CDR3, the DNA is TGTGCTAGTGCCCTCGGGGCAAATCAGCCCCAGCATTTT. This chain joins TRBV12-5 and TRBJ1-5; TRBD1 might be the D (5 bases). From germline, CDR1 is LGHNT and CDR2 FRNRAP. The CDR3 runs 13 residues. V was cut by 7 bases and J by 4 bases, with 11 bases left in between. The whole variable domain, remainder taken from reference TRBV12-5 and TRBJ1-5, is DARVTQTPRHKVTEMGQEVTMRCQPILGHNTVFWYRQTMMQGLELLAYFRNRAPLDDSGMPKDRFSAEMPDATLATLKIQPSEPRDSAVYFCASALGANQPQHFGDGTRLSIL.

J is TRBJ1-1 and V is TRBV6-1, with D perhaps matching TRBD1 (5 bases). The V end lost 7 bases, the J end lost 3 bases, and 15 bases lay between the germline ends. This CDR3 is 14 amino acids long. Per germline, CDR1 MNHNS and CDR2 SASEGT. This chain's CDR3 is CASTISLGDTEAFF. CDR3 nucleotide sequence: TGTGCCAGCACCATAAGCCTGGGGGACACTGAAGCTTTCTTT.

The chain is built from TRBV27 and TRBJ2-6; D call uncertain. CDR1 is MNHEY, CDR2 SMNVEV, per germline (reference sequence). This CDR3 has 15 amino acids. The V and J ends lost 6 bases and 3 bases respectively, with 12 bases between them. The CDR3 sequence: CASRKGYLGANVLTF. CDR3 DNA: TGTGCCAGCAGGAAGGGATATCTTGGGGCCAACGTCCTGACTTTC.

The V and J genes are TRBV5-1 and TRBJ2-5; perhaps TRBD2 as D (7 bases). Trimming took 4 bases from V and 5 from J, leaving 18 bases between them. CDR3 length: 15 amino acids. Germline V gene data show CDR1 as SGHRS and CDR2 as YFSETQ. CDR3 coding DNA: TGCGCCAGCAGCCAGCGGGACACAACCGGGGAGACCCAGTACTTC. The encoded protein is CASSQRDTTGETQYF.

The J gene is TRBJ2-3, the V gene TRBV7-3; tentative D call: TRBD2 (6 bases). The CDR3 spans 14 residues. Between the trimmed V and J ends, which lost 5 bases and 6 bases, there was a span of 15 bases. CDR1 is SGHTA and CDR2 is FQGTGA in the germline V gene. CDR3 nucleotides: TGTGCCAGCAGCCCCGGGAGCGGCGCCGATACGCAGTATTTT. Translating it yields CASSPGSGADTQYF.